One TCR beta chain is described in this entry. Germline CDR1 and CDR2: SGHRS and YFSETQ. This CDR3 is built from 17 residues. V lost 4 bases and J 6 bases, leaving 23 bases between the germline ends. This sample was taken from a study of blood T cell repertoires in COVID-19. Overall study: Samples representing acute and convalescent COVID-19 were sourced from the United States, Italy and Spain. The cDNA or gDNA used as material had been derived from T cells, B-cell-depleted T cells, or PBMCs.

Authors' processing steps: Reference gene primers were amplified, and this amplification served to estimate nucleated cell counts. Clones were read by immunoSEQ multiplex PCR, and TCRdb kept only the in-frame ones, dropping some. V and J calls and clone size follow that table, whereas D and trimming were derived from the DNA. The data show some 140,000 clones, about four fifths seen once. The source of this sequence is a woman older than 75 with acute or convalescent COVID-19. The genes are TRBV5-1 and TRBJ2-1; a weak D match, TRBD1 (6 bases). The specimen was peripheral blood. The CDR3 spells CASSGTTGNSIGNEQFF. The CDR3 DNA is TGCGCCAGCAGCGGTACTACAGGGAACAGTATAGGCAATGAGCAGTTCTTC.